These 9 T cell receptor beta chains originate from one sample sequenced in a study of T cells after posttransplantation cyclophosphamide. Generated by immunoSEQ multiplex PCR, the TCRdb table keeps only in-frame clones and is missing some. Counted here are about 15,000 clones, about nine tenths occurring once; the ten biggest clones make up 3.5%. Sampled 1 year posttransplant, controls received myeloablative marrow transplants, methotrexate and a calcineurin inhibitor. Material: PBMCs, obtained after an allogeneic stem cell transplant with a calcineurin inhibitor and methotrexate. These receptors were collected from a male patient between 50 and 60 years old who received an allogeneic stem cell transplant from an unrelated donor, was CMV-positive, and had chronic GVHD only. Some T cells may be the graft donor's.

The chain employs TRBV11-2 and TRBJ1-6, with 7 bases lining up with TRBD1. This CDR3 is 15 amino acids long. The germline gives CDR1 SGHAT, CDR2 FQNNGV. The junction had 2 bases not matched to a gene; V was cut back by 0 bases and J by 6 bases. This chain's CDR3 is CASSLEDRVNSPLHF. CDR3 in DNA: TGTGCCAGCAGCTTAGAAGACAGGGTTAATTCACCCCTCCACTTT.

CDR3 in amino acids: CASSLDQGSVGELFF. As DNA, the CDR3 is TGTGCCAGCAGCTTAGACCAGGGGTCGGTCGGGGAGCTGTTTTTT. The chain carries TRBV11-3 and TRBJ2-2, with a possible D match to TRBD1 (6 bases). The CDR3 sequence is 15 residues long. The ends were cut back, 0 bases at V and 7 bases at J, with 12 bases in the middle. CDR1 SGHNT and CDR2 YENEEA come from the germline V gene.

V usage is TRBV9 and J usage is TRBJ2-1; 9 bases line up with TRBD2. V was pared by 4 bases and J by 2 bases, with 7 bases of the junction left unmatched. The CDR3 is 16 amino acids. Germline lookup yields CDR1 SGDLS and CDR2 YYNGEE. The CDR3 sequence: CASSPSLAGTYNEQFF. For the CDR3, the DNA is TGTGCCAGCAGCCCCTCCCTAGCGGGGACCTACAATGAGCAGTTCTTC.

V gene TRBV5-1 combines with J gene TRBJ2-7; the match to TRBD1 covers 7 bases. This CDR3 comprises 15 residues. The germline CDR1 and CDR2 sequences are SGHRS and YFSETQ. V lost 3 bases and J lost 3; bases outside the gene matches: 9. CDR3 nucleotide sequence: TGCGCCAGCAGCTCACAGGGGCCCGATCTCTACGAGCAGTACTTC. It is translated as CASSSQGPDLYEQYF.

The V and J genes are TRBV10-3 and TRBJ2-7, with a possible D match to TRBD2 (6 bases). The J call may be incorrect, as the DNA end agrees better with TRBJ2-1. CDR1 is ENHRY, CDR2 SYGVKD, per germline. CDR3 length: 12 amino acids. The CDR3, as DNA: TGTGCCATCGTGGGTAGCGGAAATGAGCAGTTCTTC. Protein: CAIVGSGNEQFF.

This chain connects TRBV5-1 to TRBJ2-7; 8 bases agree with TRBD2. The germline V gene encodes CDR1 SGHRS and CDR2 YFSETQ. V was pared by 3 bases and J by 3 bases, with 8 bases of the junction left unmatched. This CDR3 comprises 15 residues. This CDR3 is CASSSTSGTLYEQYF. Written as DNA, the CDR3 is TGCGCCAGCAGCTCCACTAGCGGCACCCTCTACGAGCAGTACTTC. The variable domain in full, with the rest retrieved from reference TRBV5-1 and TRBJ2-7, is KAGVTQTPRYLIKTRGQQVTLSCSPISGHRSVSWYQQTPGQGLQFLFEYFSETQRNKGNFPGRFSGRQFSNSRSEMNVSTLELGDSALYLCASSSTSGTLYEQYFGPGTRLTVT.

The chain employs TRBV7-2 and TRBJ2-7; no firm D call. This CDR3 is 13 amino acids long. Germline assignment: CDR1 SGHTA and CDR2 FQGNSA. V was cut by 2 bases and J by 1 base, with 6 bases left in between. The CDR3 loop is CASSLSRSYEQYF. The CDR3 DNA reads TGTGCCAGCAGCTTATCCAGATCCTACGAGCAGTACTTC.

A word on this clone: A read error may produce the germline difference seen at one junction end. V is TRBV6-1 and J is TRBJ1-5; D remains unclear. The CDR3 is 13 amino acids. Germline V gives CDR1 MNHNS, CDR2 SASEGT. The CDR3 region has the DNA TGTGCCAGCAGGGAAGGGCCTCATCAGCCCCAGCATTTT. Protein product: CASREGPHQPQHF.

The chain joins TRBV27 to TRBJ2-3, with D possibly matching TRBD2 (5 bases). The germline V gene has CDR1 MNHEY and CDR2 SMNVEV (reference sequence). Trimming left V 4 bases short and J 1 base short, with 15 bases between. This CDR3 spans 16 amino acids. In nucleotides, the CDR3 is TGTGCCAGCAGTTCACTAGGAGACGGGCGCACAGATACGCAGTATTTT. Its protein product is CASSSLGDGRTDTQYF.